Below are 25 T cell receptor beta chains sequenced from a single sample in a study of T-cell reconstitution after alpha-beta-depleted transplantation in children. During its preparation, the TCRbeta library received unique molecular identifiers. TCRdb itself ran the PCR reads through MiXCR, one entry per CDR3 protein. This sample has 200,000 to 250,000 distinct CDR3 sequences, with around 10% found just once. The sample in question was PBMCs from the stem cell graft donor, obtained from the stem cell graft. The receptors stem from a human donor who donated a stem cell graft to a child with acute lymphoblastic leukemia.

This clonotype was detected only a few times. This sequence joins TRBV20-1 and TRBJ2-7; TRBD2 agrees at 11 bases. The ends lost 3 bases at V and 0 bases at J; junction bases unmatched: 7. The CDR3 is made up of 16 amino acids. Germline assignment: CDR1 DFQATT and CDR2 SNEGSKA (reference sequence). DNA of the CDR3: TGCAGTGCTAGGTCACTAGCGGGGGCGAGCTCCTACGAGCAGTACTTC. This codes for CSARSLAGASSYEQYF.

The gene calls are TRBV6-5 and TRBJ2-2; no firm D call. Germline V CDR1 and CDR2: MNHEY, SVGAGI. The CDR3 sequence is 17 residues long. The V gene lost 0 bases and the J gene lost 2 bases, with 13 bases spanning the gap. The CDR3 region has the DNA TGTGCCAGCAGTTACTCGTTCGAGACGGTCAACACCGGGGAGCTGTTTTTT. Translating gives CASSYSFETVNTGELFF.

This clonotype was seen repeatedly, ten times or more. CDR3 sequence (DNA): TGTGCCAGCAGCATTCGACTAGCCGCAGGGTCGGATACGCAGTATTTT. Its protein is CASSIRLAAGSDTQYF. The chain carries TRBV7-2 and TRBJ2-3; TRBD2 matches 7 bases. This CDR3 spans 16 amino acids. The J segment lost 6 bases and the V segment lost 5 bases, leaving 14 bases of the junction unmatched. The germline V gene encodes CDR1 SGHTA and CDR2 FQGNSA.

This clonotype was detected only a few times. The chain joins TRBV14 to TRBJ2-1; 7 bases agree with TRBD2. V shed 3 bases, J shed 4 bases, and the junction held 9 bases outside the gene matches. This CDR3 spans 16 amino acids. CDR1 and CDR2 (germline): SGHDN, FVKESK. The CDR3 sequence: CASSHLPGGIYNEQFF. CDR3 DNA: TGTGCCAGCAGCCATCTACCGGGGGGTATTTACAATGAGCAGTTCTTC.

This clonotype has a count of ten or more. The chain is built from TRBV25-1 and TRBJ2-7; 7 bases fit TRBD2. The CDR3 is made up of 13 amino acids. V lost 8 bases, J lost 0 bases, and 4 bases stayed unmatched. CDR1 MGHDK and CDR2 SYGVNS come from the germline V gene. CDR3 nucleotides: TGTGCCAGCGCCGGGGGGAGCTCCTACGAGCAGTACTTC. It is translated as CASAGGSSYEQYF.

The sample holds many counts of this clonotype. This chain links TRBV20-1 with TRBJ1-1, with no clear D. With 0 bases removed from V and 0 bases from J, the gap between germline ends came to 5 bases. The CDR3 is made up of 13 amino acids. The V gene's germline CDR1 is DFQATT and CDR2 SNEGSKA (reference sequence). DNA for the CDR3: TGCAGTGCTAGAGATAGGGTGAACACTGAAGCTTTCTTT. This gives the protein CSARDRVNTEAFF.

This chain joins TRBV20-1 and TRBJ1-6, with a tentative D call TRBD1 (6 bases). The CDR3 has 14 amino acids. Germline-derived CDR1 and CDR2 are DFQATT and SNEGSKA (reference sequence). With 5 bases removed from V and 4 bases from J, the gap between germline ends came to 12 bases. The CDR3, as DNA: TGCAGTGCTGTTGTCGGGACATATAATTCACCCCTCCACTTT. Its protein is CSAVVGTYNSPLHF.

Many counts were recorded for this clonotype. The V call is TRBV7-9, the J call TRBJ2-5, with 11 bases fitting TRBD2. Per germline, CDR1 SEHNR and CDR2 FQNEAQ (reference sequence). J was trimmed by 2 bases and V by 5 bases; bases with no gene match: 7. The length of the CDR3 is 16 residues. The CDR3 DNA reads TGTGCCAGCAGCAATAACCGACTAGCGGGGCAAGAGACCCAGTACTTC. Translation: CASSNNRLAGQETQYF.

This clonotype has just a few counts. The chain has TRBV6-1 and TRBJ1-4; no firm D call. V lost 5 bases, J lost 4 bases, and 14 bases lay in between. From germline, CDR1 is MNHNS and CDR2 SASEGT. The CDR3 totals 15 residues. The CDR3 nucleotides are TGTGCCAGCAGTCCAGTGGCCGGCTTTAATGAAAAACTGTTTTTT. Translating gives CASSPVAGFNEKLFF.

V usage is TRBV5-1 and J usage is TRBJ2-6; possibly TRBD1 for D (6 bases). The CDR3 runs to 18 residues. The ends were cut back, 1 base at V and 0 bases at J, with 14 bases in the middle. The germline gives CDR1 SGHRS, CDR2 YFSETQ. Here the CDR3 reads CASSLLPGDLSGANVLTF. CDR3 nucleotides: TGCGCCAGCAGCTTGCTACCAGGGGACCTCTCTGGGGCCAACGTCCTGACTTTC.

J is TRBJ1-3 and V is TRBV7-9; D is uncertain. Germline CDR1 is SEHNR and CDR2 is FQNEAQ (reference sequence). Between the trimmed V and J ends, which lost 4 bases and 4 bases, there was a span of 14 bases. The CDR3 consists of 15 residues. The CDR3 DNA is TGTGCCAGCAGCTCCTCTCCCGACGGCGGAAACACCATATATTTT. Encoded protein: CASSSSPDGGNTIYF.

This clonotype turned up a few times. This rearrangement joins TRBV7-2 to TRBJ1-4; D perhaps matches TRBD1 (5 bases). The V gene's germline CDR1 is SGHTA and CDR2 FQGNSA. V gave up 0 bases and J gave up 4 bases, with 12 bases separating them. The CDR3 is made up of 16 amino acids. CDR3 coding DNA: TGTGCCAGCAGCTTAGCCGTGACAGATCGTAATGAAAAACTGTTTTTT. This codes for CASSLAVTDRNEKLFF.

There are many counts of this clonotype. The rearrangement joins TRBV3-1 to TRBJ2-5, with D maybe TRBD1 (6 bases). The CDR3 is made up of 14 amino acids. Trimming removed 4 bases from V and 2 bases from J, with 11 bases in between. From germline, CDR1 is LGHDT and CDR2 YNNKEL (reference sequence). CDR3 bases: TGTGCCAGCAGCCGACTGACAGGACAAGAGACCCAGTACTTC. Translation: CASSRLTGQETQYF.

This clonotype was counted ten times or more. The V gene is TRBV27, the J gene TRBJ2-7; D is ambiguous. Between the trimmed V and J ends, which lost 7 bases and 9 bases, there was a span of 13 bases. The CDR3 is 11 residues long. CDR1 MNHEY and CDR2 SMNVEV come from the germline V gene (reference sequence). The CDR3: CASTGVSGQYF. The CDR3 DNA is TGTGCCAGCACCGGAGTTTCTGGGCAGTACTTC.

This clonotype was detected a few times. The gene calls are TRBV5-1 and TRBJ2-3; no reliable D call. Germline values: CDR1 SGHRS, CDR2 YFSETQ. This CDR3 has 16 residues. V was trimmed by 4 bases and J by 4 bases, leaving 19 bases between them. The CDR3 sequence is CASSPQFSQQPDTQYF. CDR3 coding DNA: TGCGCCAGCAGCCCCCAGTTCAGCCAGCAGCCAGATACGCAGTATTTT.

The V call is TRBV30, the J call TRBJ1-2; D unclear. Germline V gene data show CDR1 as GTSNPN and CDR2 as SVGIG (reference sequence). This CDR3 region has 14 residues. The V and J ends lost 6 bases and 2 bases respectively, with 16 bases between them. CDR3 protein: CACPLGVSNYGYTF. CDR3 sequence (DNA): TGTGCCTGCCCACTGGGAGTATCCAACTATGGCTACACCTTC.

The chain uses TRBV20-1 and TRBJ1-5; D is uncertain. The CDR3 spans 16 residues. Trimming removed 0 bases at V and 5 bases at J, with 17 bases between. Per germline, CDR1 DFQATT and CDR2 SNEGSKA (reference sequence). The CDR3 sequence is CSARDRMGYPDQPQHF. As DNA, the CDR3 is TGCAGTGCTAGAGATCGGATGGGGTATCCCGATCAGCCCCAGCATTTT.

This clonotype was counted many times. J is TRBJ2-7 and V is TRBV20-1; D is ambiguous. CDR3 size: 13 residues. CDR1 and CDR2 from the germline V gene are DFQATT and SNEGSKA (reference sequence). Trimming removed 7 bases from V and 2 bases from J, with 15 bases in between. CDR3: CSVSSPQTYEQYF. CDR3 sequence (DNA): TGCAGTGTTTCGTCCCCCCAAACCTACGAGCAGTACTTC.

This clonotype has a count of ten or more. The chain employs TRBV10-3 and TRBJ2-6; maybe TRBD1 (6 bases). Germline V gene sequence: CDR1 ENHRY, CDR2 SYGVKD. The CDR3 is 19 residues long. V lost 0 bases and J lost 2, with 17 bases in between. CDR3 protein: CAISESTGIRLAGANVLTF. CDR3 sequence (DNA): TGTGCCATCAGTGAGTCAACAGGGATCAGGTTAGCTGGGGCCAACGTCCTGACTTTC.

This clonotype has more than one count but fewer than ten. This chain uses TRBV4-1 with TRBJ2-7, with TRBD2 as a possible D gene (6 bases). Germline V gene data show CDR1 as MGHRA and CDR2 as YSYEKL. CDR3 length: 12 residues. V lost 4 bases, J lost 6 bases, and 10 bases lay in between. DNA of the CDR3: TGCGCCAGCAGCCCGACTAGGAGCGAGCAGTACTTC. Residues: CASSPTRSEQYF.

The table lists this clonotype with a few counts. V usage is TRBV11-2 and J usage is TRBJ2-5; 13 bases align to TRBD2. V shed 6 bases and J 9 bases; nucleotides not matched to a gene: 10. CDR1 and CDR2 from the germline V gene are SGHAT and FQNNGV. The CDR3 contains 15 residues. The CDR3 nucleotides are TGTGCCAGCAGGGGCGGGACTAGCGGGGACAGGCCCCAGTACTTC. Translated, it gives CASRGGTSGDRPQYF. The full variable domain, rest sourced from reference TRBV11-2 and TRBJ2-5, is EAGVAQSPRYKIIEKRQSVAFWCNPISGHATLYWYQQILGQGPKLLIQFQNNGVVDDSQLPKDRFSAERLKGVDSTLKIQPAKLEDSAVYLCASRGGTSGDRPQYFGPGTRLLVL.

This clonotype was counted a few times. This rearrangement joins TRBV18 to TRBJ1-2; perhaps TRBD1 as D (5 bases). Germline CDR1 is KGHSH and CDR2 is LQKENI. This CDR3 region has 14 residues. Trimming removed 1 base at V and 4 bases at J, with 10 bases between. The CDR3 nucleotides are TGTGCCAGCTCACCACATCACAGGCCCTATGGCTACACCTTC. Amino acid sequence: CASSPHHRPYGYTF.

Many counts were recorded for this clonotype. This chain links TRBV7-2 with TRBJ2-1; 10 bases are shared with TRBD2. This CDR3 is built from 14 residues. Germline CDR1 reads SGHTA; CDR2 reads FQGNSA. Trimming at V came to 5 bases and at J to 8 bases, leaving 6 bases not matched to a gene. CDR3 protein: CASSQRGGPDEQFF. The CDR3 nucleotides read TGTGCCAGCAGCCAGCGGGGGGGTCCCGATGAGCAGTTCTTC.

There are many counts of this clonotype. V usage is TRBV13 and J usage is TRBJ2-5; D remains unclear. Between the trimmed V and J ends, which lost 2 bases and 5 bases, there was a span of 15 bases. CDR1 and CDR2 (germline): PRHDT, FYEKMQ (reference sequence). This CDR3 is 15 amino acids long. The CDR3 DNA reads as TGTGCCAGCAGCTTACGGCCAGACCAAGTGGAGACCCAGTACTTC. Amino acid sequence: CASSLRPDQVETQYF. The variable domain in full, with the rest retrieved from reference TRBV13 and TRBJ2-5, is AAGVIQSPRHLIKEKRETATLKCYPIPRHDTVYWYQQGPGQDPQFLISFYEKMQSDKGSIPDRFSAQQFSDYHSELNMSSLELGDSALYFCASSLRPDQVETQYFGPGTRLLVL.

This clonotype came up a few times. The V gene is TRBV10-3, the J gene TRBJ1-6; 9 nucleotides align to TRBD1. The germline V gene has CDR1 ENHRY and CDR2 SYGVKD. The trim removed 8 bases at V and 10 bases at J, leaving 6 bases unmatched. The CDR3 sequence is 13 residues long. CDR3 amino acids: CAIRDREVSPLHF. The CDR3 nucleotides read TGTGCCATCCGGGACAGGGAGGTCTCACCCCTCCACTTT.